These 10 T cell receptor beta chains originate from one sample sequenced in a study of OX40 agonist ivuxolimab in advanced cancers. Method: immunoSEQ multiplex PCR; TCRdb's copy keeps in-frame clones and lacks some. The sample records about 20,000 clones, 80% to 90% being singletons. The sequencing used CD4+ or CD8+ T cells sorted from blood, collected in a trial of the OX40 agonist ivuxolimab. These receptors all come from an adult with an advanced solid tumor such as melanoma, head and neck, liver or kidney cancer.

The chain carries TRBV6-5 and TRBJ2-5; D is perhaps TRBD2 (6 bases). The J call is doubtful: the DNA matches TRBJ2-7 better. The CDR3 totals 13 residues. Germline CDR1 and CDR2: MNHEY and SVGAGI. CDR3 in amino acids: CASSYLRGAEQYF. The CDR3 DNA follows: TGTGCCAGCAGTTACCTGCGGGGTGCCGAGCAGTACTTC.

The genes are TRBV18 and TRBJ1-5; the D is unclear. The germline V gene has CDR1 KGHSH and CDR2 LQKENI. Trimming took off 3 bases at V and 0 bases at J, with 9 bases between the two ends. The CDR3 extends over 15 amino acids. CDR3 in amino acids: CASSPTGNSNQPQHF. DNA of the CDR3: TGTGCCAGCTCACCGACGGGGAATAGCAATCAGCCCCAGCATTTT.

The J gene is TRBJ2-1, the V gene TRBV7-9; D uncertain. CDR1 is SEHNR and CDR2 is FQNEAQ in the germline V gene (reference sequence). With 1 base removed from V and 10 bases from J, the gap between germline ends came to 20 bases. The CDR3 has 16 residues. CDR3 loop: CASSLVSSSWSEEQFF. DNA for the CDR3: TGTGCCAGCAGCTTAGTATCCAGCTCGTGGTCCGAGGAGCAGTTCTTC.

The rearrangement links TRBV28 to TRBJ1-5; 7 nucleotides align to TRBD1. The CDR3 has 16 amino acids. Germline assignment: CDR1 MDHEN and CDR2 SYDVKM. Trimming took 9 bases from V and 0 from J; bases not matched to a gene: 11. CDR3 loop: CASVDFGQASNQPQHF. The CDR3 DNA reads as TGTGCCAGTGTTGACTTTGGACAGGCTAGCAATCAGCCCCAGCATTTT.

V is TRBV7-3 and J is TRBJ2-3, with 7 positions matching TRBD1. The CDR3 has 14 amino acids. Germline V gene data show CDR1 as SGHTA and CDR2 as FQGTGA. V was clipped by 6 bases and J by 4 bases; unmatched bases: 7. The CDR3 here is CASSVRGPPDTQYF. CDR3 sequence (DNA): TGTGCCAGCAGTGTGAGGGGGCCCCCAGATACGCAGTATTTT.

The chain joins TRBV2 to TRBJ2-1, with a weak D call TRBD1 (5 bases). The length of the CDR3 is 15 residues. The V gene lost 6 bases and the J gene lost 4 bases, with 16 bases spanning the gap. Germline values: CDR1 SNHLY, CDR2 FYNNEI. The CDR3 spells CASRPTWGAYNEQFF. The CDR3 nucleotides read TGTGCCAGCAGACCTACGTGGGGCGCTTACAATGAGCAGTTCTTC.

A remark on this clone: The same CDR3 can be traced to other DNA sequences in this sample. V gene TRBV27 combines with J gene TRBJ1-1, with D possibly TRBD1 on 6 matching bases. The CDR3 extends over 13 amino acids. The germline V gene encodes CDR1 MNHEY and CDR2 SMNVEV (reference sequence). Trimming left V 0 bases short and J 11 bases short, with 13 bases between. CDR3: CASSLSGAPSAFF. Written as DNA, the CDR3 is TGTGCCAGCAGTTTATCGGGGGCCCCGTCGGCTTTCTTT.

The genes are TRBV9 and TRBJ2-3; unclear D gene. Per germline, CDR1 SGDLS and CDR2 YYNGEE. This CDR3 is built from 14 residues. Trimming cost V 4 bases and J 1 base, with 10 bases left between them. In DNA form, the CDR3 reads TGTGCCAGCAGCTCCCTCGGCGGCACAGATACGCAGTATTTT. Its protein is CASSSLGGTDTQYF.

The table lists this clone with a count of one. The chain carries TRBV7-9 and TRBJ2-1; D is uncertain. This CDR3 is 16 amino acids long. V lost 4 bases and J 2 bases, leaving 15 bases between the germline ends. Germline CDR1 reads SEHNR; CDR2 reads FQNEAQ (reference sequence). CDR3 sequence reads: CASSSANKGTYNEQFF. Written as DNA, the CDR3 is TGTGCCAGCAGCTCCGCCAATAAGGGAACCTACAATGAGCAGTTCTTC.

The chain is built from TRBV18 and TRBJ2-7, with 7 positions matching TRBD2. Germline CDR1 KGHSH, CDR2 LQKENI. This CDR3 region has 12 residues. V trimming: 3 bases; J trimming: 7 bases; junction bases outside the gene matches: 3. The CDR3 coding sequence is TGTGCCAGCTCACCCGCGGGAGAGGAGCAGTACTTC. This translates into CASSPAGEEQYF. Based on the CDR3 plus reference TRBV18 and TRBJ2-7, the full variable domain is NAGVMQNPRHLVRRRGQEARLRCSPMKGHSHVYWYRQLPEEGLKFMVYLQKENIIDESGMPKERFSAEFPKEGPSILRIQQVVRGDSAAYFCASSPAGEEQYFGPGTRLTVT.